This TCR beta chain was identified in a study of cytomegalovirus exposure and HLA in healthy donors. Study results and limitations: Indistinguishability led to the exclusion of some V segments, TRBV6-2 and TRBV6-3 included. It was about 150 TCR beta chains that were listed as cytomegalovirus-associated.

The PCR made use of 60 Vbeta and 13 Jbeta primers. Libraries were prepared by immunoSEQ multiplex PCR; TCRdb keeps only in-frame clonotypes and omits some of them. The sample contains approximately 150,000 clones, approximately 77% of which appear only once. This clone came up a few times. The antigen remains undetermined. V was shortened by 0 bases and J by 11 bases, with 10 bases between the two germline ends. The CDR3 extends over 12 amino acids. Germline values: CDR1 PRHDT, CDR2 FYEKMQ (reference sequence). The sample was PBMCs. The chain links TRBV13 to TRBJ1-1, with D tentatively TRBD1 (5 bases). The clonotype comes from a female donor in good health and CMV-seronegative. The CDR3 sequence: CASSLGQGAAFF. The DNA for the CDR3 is TGTGCCAGCAGCTTAGGGCAGGGTGCGGCTTTCTTT.